A selection of T cell receptor beta chains follows, all from one sample in a study of blood T cell repertoires in COVID-19. Profiling relied on immunoSEQ multiplex PCR, and the TCRdb table lists in-frame clones only, not all of them. This table has about 140,000 clones, roughly 90% appearing once. Sequenced material: peripheral blood. These TCRs come from a man aged 50 to 60 with active or convalescent COVID-19. CDR3s include the opening cysteine and the closing phenylalanine or tryptophan. The D gene is left open where the match is weak. Only some rows state a clone size, as once, few, many or a class for expanded clones.

D	V	J	size	CDR3	DNA
NA	TRBV28	TRBJ2-3	NA	CASAGTDTQYF	TGTGCCAGTGCCGGGACAGATACGCAGTATTTT
TRBD2	TRBV3-1/TRBV3-2	TRBJ2-7	NA	CASSQAGTSVFEQYF	TGTGCCAGCAGCCAAGCCGGGACTAGCGTCTTCGAGCAGTACTTC
TRBD2	TRBV3-1/TRBV3-2	TRBJ2-2	NA	CASSRGLAGAEATGELFF	TGTGCCAGCAGCAGAGGACTAGCCGGGGCCGAGGCCACCGGGGAGCTGTTTTTT
NA	TRBV7-9	TRBJ2-4	NA	CASSFASSDIQYF	TGTGCCAGCAGCTTTGCTAGCTCAGACATTCAGTACTTC
NA	TRBV23-1	TRBJ2-4	NA	CASSPEEGQLAKNIQYF	TGCGCCAGCAGTCCGGAGGAAGGACAGCTAGCCAAAAACATTCAGTACTTC
TRBD1	TRBV25-1	TRBJ1-2	NA	CASKHRGSYGYTF	TGTGCCAGCAAACACAGGGGAAGCTATGGCTACACCTTC
NA	TRBV15	TRBJ2-7	NA	CATRQSDQFSYEQYF	TGTGCCACCAGGCAAAGTGATCAGTTCTCCTACGAGCAGTACTTC
TRBD2	TRBV6-5	TRBJ2-3	once	CASSYSILAGGTQYF	TGTGCCAGCAGTTACTCGATTCTAGCGGGGGGTACGCAGTATTTT
TRBD1	TRBV6-5	TRBJ1-5	NA	CASKRQGSSNQPQHF	TGTGCCAGCAAACGACAGGGGTCAAGCAATCAGCCCCAGCATTTT
NA	TRBV5-4	TRBJ2-7	NA	CASSAGPTYEQYF	TGTGCCAGCAGCGCAGGTCCTACCTACGAGCAGTACTTC
NA	TRBV5-1	TRBJ2-5	NA	CASSLDTSSETQYF	TGCGCCAGCAGCTTGGATACGAGCTCGGAGACCCAGTACTTC
NA	TRBV5-8	TRBJ1-6	NA	CASRRRDGRYNSPLHF	TGTGCCAGCAGGAGGCGAGACGGGAGGTATAATTCACCCCTCCACTTT
NA	TRBV7-7	TRBJ2-3	NA	CASSLTSSSTDTQYF	TGTGCTAGCAGCTTAACTAGCAGTAGCACAGATACGCAGTATTTT
NA	TRBV27	TRBJ1-5	NA	CASSLGQSNQPQHF	TGTGCCAGCAGTTTGGGGCAAAGCAATCAGCCCCAGCATTTT
NA	TRBV24-1	TRBJ2-7	NA	CATSDSLSSYEQYF	TGTGCCACCAGTGATTCCCTCAGCTCCTACGAGCAGTACTTC
NA	TRBV7-8	TRBJ2-7	NA	CASREGSGGSLLGYEQYF	TGTGCCAGCAGGGAGGGGTCAGGGGGGTCCCTCCTAGGATACGAGCAGTACTTC
TRBD2	TRBV19	TRBJ2-6	NA	CASSTGEGVSGANVLTF	TGTGCCAGTAGTACGGGGGAGGGAGTCTCTGGGGCCAACGTCCTGACTTTC
TRBD1	TRBV28	TRBJ2-7	NA	CASSPTGVSYEQYF	TGTGCCAGCAGTCCGACAGGGGTGTCCTACGAGCAGTACTTC
TRBD1	TRBV19	TRBJ2-2	NA	CASRQGTNTGELFF	TGTGCCAGCCGACAGGGGACGAACACCGGGGAGCTGTTTTTT
NA	TRBV24-1	TRBJ2-5	NA	CATSDGPSVVETQYF	TGTGCCACCAGTGATGGCCCCTCCGTGGTGGAGACCCAGTACTTC
NA	TRBV3-1/TRBV3-2	TRBJ1-5	NA	CASSQIRREQGPYSNQPQHF	TGTGCCAGCAGCCAAATAAGGCGCGAACAGGGTCCTTATAGCAATCAGCCCCAGCATTTT
TRBD1	TRBV19	TRBJ1-2	NA	CASSIEGTANYGYTF	TGTGCCAGTAGTATAGAAGGGACAGCTAACTATGGCTACACCTTC
TRBD2	TRBV6-5	TRBJ2-3	NA	CASSYSGSGRADTQYF	TGTGCCAGCAGTTACTCAGGCAGCGGGAGGGCAGATACGCAGTATTTT
TRBD2	TRBV7-6	TRBJ2-1	NA	CASSYGTSGRIEQFF	TGTGCCAGCAGCTACGGGACTAGCGGGAGAATTGAGCAGTTCTTC
NA	TRBV21-1	TRBJ2-7	NA	CASSKARTLNSYEQYF	TGTGCCAGCAGCAAAGCGCGGACTCTAAACTCCTACGAGCAGTACTTC
TRBD2	TRBV7-9	TRBJ2-2	NA	CASTKPGLAGSGELFF	TGTGCCAGCACCAAACCGGGACTAGCGGGTTCCGGGGAGCTGTTTTTT
NA	TRBV18	TRBJ1-2	NA	CASSPPQGNGYTF	TGTGCCAGCTCACCGCCCCAGGGCAATGGCTACACCTTC
NA	TRBV7-9	TRBJ2-3	NA	CASSLAGADTQYF	TGTGCCAGCAGCTTAGCGGGAGCAGATACGCAGTATTTT